These 29 T cell receptor beta chains came from one sample sequenced in a study of CD8 T cells in ankylosing spondylitis. In TCRdb, the 5' RACE reads were re-called with MiXCR into one record per CDR3 protein. The table lists some 270,000 distinct CDR3 sequences, 18% of them singletons. The material sequenced was blood, either unsorted or a sorted T cell fraction (not recorded which). These receptors were taken from a male donor with ankylosing spondylitis or in good health (not recorded which).

The chain recombines TRBV4-1 with TRBJ1-1, with D unresolved. The germline CDR1 and CDR2 sequences are MGHRA and YSYEKL. The CDR3 extends over 15 amino acids. V was cut by 0 bases and J by 1 base, with 9 bases left in between. The CDR3 spells CASSQDLGGNTEAFF. The CDR3 nucleotides are TGCGCCAGCAGCCAAGATCTAGGCGGGAACACTGAAGCTTTCTTT.

The gene calls are TRBV5-1 and TRBJ2-1; TRBD2 matches 13 bases. Per germline, CDR1 SGHRS and CDR2 YFSETQ. This CDR3 contains 18 residues. V shed 3 bases and J 2 bases; nucleotides not matched to a gene: 8. This chain's CDR3 is CASSWAGLAGVTYNEQFF. In nucleotides, the CDR3 is TGCGCCAGCAGCTGGGCAGGACTAGCGGGAGTAACCTACAATGAGCAGTTCTTC.

The chain has TRBV7-9 and TRBJ2-7; the D call may be TRBD1 or TRBD2 (5 bases each). CDR3 size: 15 residues. Trimming removed 7 bases at V and 5 bases at J, with 21 bases between. CDR1 is SEHNR, CDR2 FQNEAQ, per germline (reference sequence). CDR3 coding DNA: TGTGCCAGCAACAAAAAGGGCCGGGACCCTGACGAGCAGTACTTC. This gives the protein CASNKKGRDPDEQYF.

This clonotype was seen a handful of times. This chain's CDR3 is CASSYSDRRVYGYTF. In DNA, the CDR3 is TGTGCCAGCAGTTACTCGGACAGGCGAGTCTATGGCTACACCTTC. The gene calls are TRBV6-5 and TRBJ1-2; 7 bases agree with TRBD1. The CDR3 totals 15 residues. The J segment lost 4 bases and the V segment lost 0 bases, leaving 5 bases of the junction unmatched. Germline V gives CDR1 MNHEY, CDR2 SVGAGI.

This clonotype was detected only a few times. The chain couples TRBV27 to TRBJ2-1; 7 nucleotides agree with TRBD1. This CDR3 is built from 15 residues. Trimming took 1 base from V and 5 from J; bases not matched to a gene: 5. Germline assignment: CDR1 MNHEY and CDR2 SMNVEV (reference sequence). The CDR3 nucleotides are TGTGCCAGCAGTTTATTTGAGGGGGCCAACAATGAGCAGTTCTTC. This sequence encodes CASSLFEGANNEQFF.

This clonotype has at least ten counts. The chain is built from TRBV4-2 and TRBJ2-7; TRBD2 matches at 11 bases. Germline CDR1 and CDR2: LGHNA and YNFKEQ. V lost 0 bases to trimming and J lost 3 bases; unmatched junction nucleotides: 7. The CDR3 has 17 residues. The CDR3 DNA reads as TGTGCCAGCAGCCAAGATGAGGTAGCGGGAGGGGACTACGAGCAGTACTTC. It encodes CASSQDEVAGGDYEQYF.

The V gene is TRBV2, the J gene TRBJ2-7; D perhaps matches TRBD1 (7 bases). This CDR3 spans 16 amino acids. V was cut by 2 bases and J by 1 base, with 15 bases left in between. Germline V lookup: CDR1 SNHLY, CDR2 FYNNEI. The CDR3 nucleotides are TGTGCCAGCAGTGAATTTTTGACAGGGAGGTCCTACGAGCAGTACTTC. This translates into CASSEFLTGRSYEQYF.

The genes are TRBV27 and TRBJ2-3; the D gene is possibly TRBD2 (5 bases). The V end was cut by 2 bases, the J end by 4 bases, with 7 bases between. This CDR3 is built from 13 residues. From germline, CDR1 is MNHEY and CDR2 SMNVEV (reference sequence). CDR3 protein: CASSLTAADTQYF. CDR3 bases: TGTGCCAGCAGTTTAACAGCGGCAGATACGCAGTATTTT.

This clonotype has a count of ten or more. The genes are TRBV6-1 and TRBJ2-7; D might be TRBD1 or TRBD2, each matching 5 bases. Germline-derived CDR1 and CDR2 are MNHNS and SASEGT. The CDR3 consists of 14 residues. Trimming left V 6 bases short and J 3 bases short, with 15 bases between. CDR3 bases: TGTGCCAGCAGACAATCGGGACGGGGCTACGAGCAGTACTTC. It specifies CASRQSGRGYEQYF.

This clonotype came up a few times. The rearrangement links TRBV14 to TRBJ2-1, with TRBD2 identical over 12 bases. Germline V CDR1 and CDR2: SGHDN, FVKESK. V lost 3 bases to trimming and J lost 2 bases; unmatched junction nucleotides: 5. The CDR3 consists of 17 residues. CDR3 nucleotide sequence: TGTGCCAGCAGCCAGGAGACTAGCGGGAGTCCCTACAATGAGCAGTTCTTC. Its protein product is CASSQETSGSPYNEQFF.

The chain couples TRBV4-2 to TRBJ2-2; 8 positions match TRBD2. The germline gives CDR1 LGHNA, CDR2 YNFKEQ. This CDR3 has 17 residues. V shed 0 bases, J shed 4 bases, and the junction held 7 bases outside the gene matches. CDR3: CASSQDRAGGPTGELFF. The CDR3, as DNA: TGTGCCAGCAGCCAAGATCGCGCGGGAGGCCCCACCGGGGAGCTGTTTTTT.

The J gene is TRBJ2-1, the V gene TRBV20-1, with a weak D call TRBD2 (5 bases). V was pared by 0 bases and J by 0 bases, with 12 bases between. This CDR3 is 16 amino acids long. Germline V gene sequence: CDR1 DFQATT, CDR2 SNEGSKA (reference sequence). CDR3 residues: CSARDQASTSYNEQFF. DNA for the CDR3: TGCAGTGCTAGAGATCAAGCTAGCACCTCCTACAATGAGCAGTTCTTC.

The chain recombines TRBV6-5 with TRBJ2-7; a possible D gene is TRBD2 (6 bases). This CDR3 spans 14 amino acids. The germline V gene has CDR1 MNHEY and CDR2 SVGAGI. V lost 1 base, J lost 7 bases, and 14 bases lay in between. The DNA for the CDR3 is TGTGCCAGCAGTTACTTCGGGGCAGGGAGGGAGCAGTACTTC. This encodes CASSYFGAGREQYF.

In this sample, this clonotype turned up many times. The chain couples TRBV5-1 to TRBJ2-1, with TRBD2 identical over 9 bases. The CDR3 is 15 residues long. The ends lost 2 bases at V and 8 bases at J; junction bases unmatched: 8. Germline CDR1 is SGHRS and CDR2 is YFSETQ. The CDR3 DNA sequence: TGCGCCAGCAGCTTAGGGATTAGCGGGAGTTATGAGCAGTTCTTC. It yields the protein CASSLGISGSYEQFF.

The chain carries TRBV10-3 and TRBJ2-5, with D perhaps TRBD2 (5 bases). Germline loops: CDR1 ENHRY, CDR2 SYGVKD. The CDR3 totals 15 residues. Trimming removed 3 bases from V and 5 bases from J, with 16 bases in between. As DNA, the CDR3 is TGTGCCATCAGTGATGCGGTAACCGGGGAGGAGACCCAGTACTTC. Encoded protein: CAISDAVTGEETQYF.

The chain recombines TRBV12-3 or TRBV12-4 with TRBJ2-1; no clear D gene. The V end lost 5 bases, the J end lost 8 bases, and 10 bases lay between the germline ends. The CDR3 consists of 12 residues. The CDR3 nucleotides are TGTGCCAGCAGTACGAACAGTTATGAGCAGTTCTTC. It translates to CASSTNSYEQFF.

There are many counts of this clonotype. This chain links TRBV5-6 with TRBJ2-5; D is undetermined. The CDR3 extends over 13 amino acids. The germline V and J ends were trimmed by 0 bases and 5 bases, with 8 bases remaining between them. Germline-derived CDR1 and CDR2 are SGHDT and YYEEEE. CDR3 loop: CASSLEGWETQYF. CDR3 in DNA: TGTGCCAGCAGCTTGGAAGGTTGGGAGACCCAGTACTTC.

In its sample, this clonotype was seen many times. The chain combines TRBV25-1 with TRBJ1-2; 11 nucleotides agree with TRBD1. Germline-derived CDR1 and CDR2 are MGHDK and SYGVNS. The CDR3 is 14 residues long. V was clipped by 5 bases and J by 4 bases; unmatched bases: 3. DNA for the CDR3: TGTGCCAGCAGTTGGACAGGGGGCCTCTATGGCTACACCTTC. It translates to CASSWTGGLYGYTF.

This sequence joins TRBV4-2 and TRBJ2-7; TRBD2 agrees at 12 bases. V gave up 0 bases and J gave up 5 bases; unmatched junction bases: 8. Germline assignment: CDR1 LGHNA and CDR2 YNFKEQ. The CDR3 covers 17 residues. The CDR3 DNA sequence: TGTGCCAGCAGCCAAGATCGGGCTAGCGGGAGGGTCGACGAGCAGTACTTC. It codes for CASSQDRASGRVDEQYF.

The chain uses TRBV28 and TRBJ2-6; D unclear. The CDR3 runs 15 residues. The ends were cut back, 5 bases at V and 0 bases at J, with 8 bases in the middle. The germline V gene has CDR1 MDHEN and CDR2 SYDVKM. CDR3 nucleotides: TGTGCCAGCAGTCGCTTGGTCTCTGGGGCCAACGTCCTGACTTTC. It encodes CASSRLVSGANVLTF.

This clonotype was counted a few times. This sequence joins TRBV28 and TRBJ2-1; 10 positions match TRBD2. Germline trimming cut 5 bases from V and 4 bases from J; bases unmatched to any gene: 14. This CDR3 region has 18 residues. The germline gives CDR1 MDHEN, CDR2 SYDVKM. This chain's CDR3 is CASSPNPLAGVSYNEQFF. Here the CDR3 DNA reads TGTGCCAGCAGTCCAAACCCGCTAGCGGGAGTGTCTTACAATGAGCAGTTCTTC.

This clonotype was picked up a small number of times. The CDR3 protein is CASSQSRRPIYGYTF. The CDR3 nucleotides read TGCGCCAGCAGCCAGTCCCGGCGGCCGATCTATGGCTACACCTTC. The V call is TRBV4-3, the J call TRBJ1-2; D gene unclear. Per the germline V gene, CDR1 is LGHNA and CDR2 is YSLEER. CDR3 length: 15 residues. V was clipped by 3 bases and J by 4 bases, with 15 bases between them.

The chain joins TRBV6-2 or TRBV6-3 to TRBJ2-3; D might be TRBD1 or TRBD2, each matching 5 bases. CDR1 is MNHEY, CDR2 SVGEGT, per germline. Trimming took off 0 bases at V and 3 bases at J, with 13 bases between the two ends. The CDR3 extends over 16 amino acids. CDR3 sequence: CASSYSGRERTDTQYF. The CDR3 region has the DNA TGTGCCAGCAGTTACTCGGGACGGGAAAGGACAGATACGCAGTATTTT.

This chain joins TRBV20-1 and TRBJ1-1; 11 nucleotides match TRBD1. Trimming took 3 bases from V and 3 from J; bases not matched to a gene: 3. Germline V lookup: CDR1 DFQATT, CDR2 SNEGSKA (reference sequence). This CDR3 is built from 14 residues. The CDR3 DNA reads TGCAGTGCTAGGGGGACAGGGGGAGACACTGAAGCTTTCTTT. Amino acids: CSARGTGGDTEAFF.

At least ten counts were recorded for this clonotype. V usage is TRBV6-4 and J usage is TRBJ2-3, with TRBD2 matching 8 bases. Germline V CDR1 and CDR2: MRHNA, SNTAGT. The CDR3 is 15 amino acids. V gave up 6 bases and J gave up 4 bases; unmatched junction bases: 9. The CDR3 here is CASSPSGSSSDTQYF. CDR3 nucleotide sequence: TGTGCCAGCAGCCCAAGCGGGAGTAGTTCAGATACGCAGTATTTT.

The chain combines TRBV5-1 with TRBJ2-3; 10 bases are a match to TRBD2. Germline CDR1 SGHRS, CDR2 YFSETQ. CDR3 length: 16 residues. Trimming removed 4 bases from V and 0 bases from J; junction bases left unmatched: 5. DNA for the CDR3: TGCGCCAGCAGCCCTGAACTAGCGGGAAGCACAGATACGCAGTATTTT. This sequence encodes CASSPELAGSTDTQYF.

This clonotype has just a few counts. V and J are TRBV12-3 or TRBV12-4 and TRBJ2-2, with 12 bases fitting TRBD2. The CDR3 runs to 17 residues. Unmatched junction bases numbered 6, after V lost 2 bases and J lost 5 bases. Here the CDR3 reads CASSLRLAGVRTGELFF. The CDR3 region has the DNA TGTGCCAGCAGTTTAAGACTAGCGGGAGTAAGGACCGGGGAGCTGTTTTTT.

This clonotype was observed a few times. The J gene is TRBJ2-3, the V gene TRBV7-2, with 7 bases fitting TRBD2. This CDR3 is built from 15 residues. In germline, CDR1 is SGHTA, CDR2 FQGNSA. V gave up 2 bases and J gave up 4 bases; unmatched junction bases: 6. The CDR3 spells CASSLWGGVADTQYF. DNA for the CDR3: TGTGCCAGCAGCTTATGGGGGGGTGTTGCAGATACGCAGTATTTT.

This clonotype occurred a few times. The chain combines TRBV27 with TRBJ2-7; TRBD1 aligns across 7 bases. The CDR3 spans 13 residues. J gave up 6 bases and V 0 bases, and 2 bases lay outside the gene matches. Germline V gene lookup returns CDR1 MNHEY and CDR2 SMNVEV (reference sequence). The CDR3 protein is CASSLSTGFEQYF. For the CDR3, the DNA is TGTGCCAGCAGTTTATCGACAGGGTTCGAGCAGTACTTC.